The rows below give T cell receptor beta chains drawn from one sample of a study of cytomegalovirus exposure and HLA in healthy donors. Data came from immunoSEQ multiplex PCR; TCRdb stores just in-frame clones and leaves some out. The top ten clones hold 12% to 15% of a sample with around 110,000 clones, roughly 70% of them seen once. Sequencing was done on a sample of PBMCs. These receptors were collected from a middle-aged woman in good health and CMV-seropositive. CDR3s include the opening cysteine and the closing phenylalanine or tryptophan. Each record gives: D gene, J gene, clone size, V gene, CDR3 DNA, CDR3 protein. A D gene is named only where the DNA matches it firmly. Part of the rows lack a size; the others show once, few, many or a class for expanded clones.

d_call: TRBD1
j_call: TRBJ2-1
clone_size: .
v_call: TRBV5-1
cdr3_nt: TGCGCCAGCAGCTTGGAGGGACAGGGGGCGCGTAATGAGCAGTTCTTC
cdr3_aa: CASSLEGQGARNEQFF

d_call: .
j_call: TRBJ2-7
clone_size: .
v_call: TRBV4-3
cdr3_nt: TGCGCCAGCAGCCAGGCTGGACAGTTCTACGAGCAGTACTTC
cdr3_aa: CASSQAGQFYEQYF

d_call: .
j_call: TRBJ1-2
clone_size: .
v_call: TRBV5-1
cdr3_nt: TGCGCCAGCTCTCCGGGACACCAATTTTATGGCTACACCTTC
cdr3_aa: CASSPGHQFYGYTF

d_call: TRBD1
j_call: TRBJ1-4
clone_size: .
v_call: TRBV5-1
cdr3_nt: TGCGCCAGCAGCCCGGGACAGGGGGGAGAAAAACTGTTTTTT
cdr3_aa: CASSPGQGGEKLFF

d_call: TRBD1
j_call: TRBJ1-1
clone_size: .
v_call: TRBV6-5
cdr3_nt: TGTGCCAGCAGTTACCCGGGACAGCCTGAAGCTTTCTTT
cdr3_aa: CASSYPGQPEAFF

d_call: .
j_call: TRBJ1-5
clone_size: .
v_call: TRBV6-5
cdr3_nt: TGTGCCAGCGGCCCCCGGATAGACAGCCATCAGCCCCAGCATTTT
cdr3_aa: CASGPRIDSHQPQHF

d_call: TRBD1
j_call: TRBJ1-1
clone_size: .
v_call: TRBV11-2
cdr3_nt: TGTGCCAGCAGCTTAGACCAGGGGGTAGGCACTGAAGCTTTCTTT
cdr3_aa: CASSLDQGVGTEAFF

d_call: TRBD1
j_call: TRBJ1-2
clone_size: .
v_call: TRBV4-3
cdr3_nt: TGCGCCAGCAGCCAAGATGGACAGGGCTATGGCTACACCTTC
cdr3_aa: CASSQDGQGYGYTF

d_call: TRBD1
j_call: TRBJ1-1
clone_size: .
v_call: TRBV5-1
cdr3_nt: TGCGCCAGCAGCGGGACAGGCTCGCTCGATGAAGCTTTCTTT
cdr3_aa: CASSGTGSLDEAFF

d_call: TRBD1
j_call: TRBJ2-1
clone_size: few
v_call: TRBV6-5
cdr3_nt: TGTGCCAGCACCCCCCCGGGACAGGGTGGGTATGAGCAGTTCTTC
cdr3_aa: CASTPPGQGGYEQFF

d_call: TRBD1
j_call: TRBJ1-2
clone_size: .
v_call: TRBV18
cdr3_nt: TGTGCCAGCTCACCGGGACAGTGGAAGACGGTCGGCTACACCTTC
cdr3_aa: CASSPGQWKTVGYTF

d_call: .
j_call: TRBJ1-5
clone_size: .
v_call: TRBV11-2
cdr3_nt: TGTGCCAGCAGCTTAGATAATAGCAATCAGCCCCAGCATTTT
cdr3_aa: CASSLDNSNQPQHF

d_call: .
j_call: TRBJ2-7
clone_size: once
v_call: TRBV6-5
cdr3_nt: TGTGCCAGCAGCCCGAGGTGGCGAGGAAACGAGCAGTACTTC
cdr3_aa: CASSPRWRGNEQYF

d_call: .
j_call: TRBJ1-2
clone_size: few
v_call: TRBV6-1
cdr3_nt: TGTGCCAGCCGCCCAGGGGAACACTATGGCTACACCTTC
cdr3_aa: CASRPGEHYGYTF

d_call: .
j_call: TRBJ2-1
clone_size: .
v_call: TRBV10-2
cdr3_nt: TGCGCCAGCGTAGGACCCCAGGGAAGTGGGGATTATGAGCAGTTCTTC
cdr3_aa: CASVGPQGSGDYEQFF

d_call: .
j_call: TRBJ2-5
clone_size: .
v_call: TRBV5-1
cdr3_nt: TGCGCCAGCAGCTTGGGGGCAGAGACCCAGTACTTC
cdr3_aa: CASSLGAETQYF

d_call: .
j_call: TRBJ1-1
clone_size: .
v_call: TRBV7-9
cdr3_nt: TGTGCCAGCAGTAAACGACAGATATCGAACACTGAAGCTTTCTTT
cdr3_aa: CASSKRQISNTEAFF

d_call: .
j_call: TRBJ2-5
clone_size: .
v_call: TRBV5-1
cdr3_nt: TGCGCCAGCAGTCCGATGGGGCAAAAAGAGACCCAGTACTTC
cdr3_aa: CASSPMGQKETQYF

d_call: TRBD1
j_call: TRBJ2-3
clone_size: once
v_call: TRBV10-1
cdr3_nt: TGCGCCAGCAGTGGTACAGGGGGCGCAGATACGCAGTATTTT
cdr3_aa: CASSGTGGADTQYF

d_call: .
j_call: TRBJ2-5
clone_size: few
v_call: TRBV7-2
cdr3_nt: TGTGCCAGCAGCGTGCAGTGGGCCCTTCAAGAGACCCAGTACTTC
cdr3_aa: CASSVQWALQETQYF

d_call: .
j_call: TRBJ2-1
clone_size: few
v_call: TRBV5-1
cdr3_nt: TGCGCCAGCAGCCAAGGCCTAGACGGGTACTACAATGAGCAGTTCTTC
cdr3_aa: CASSQGLDGYYNEQFF

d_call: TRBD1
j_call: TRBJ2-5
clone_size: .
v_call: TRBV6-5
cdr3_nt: TGTGCCAGCAGTTACCAGGACAGGGGGGAGACCCAGTACTTC
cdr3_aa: CASSYQDRGETQYF

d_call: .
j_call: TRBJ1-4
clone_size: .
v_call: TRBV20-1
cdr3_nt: TGCAGTGCCCCAAAAGAAAAACTGTTTTTT
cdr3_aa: CSAPKEKLFF

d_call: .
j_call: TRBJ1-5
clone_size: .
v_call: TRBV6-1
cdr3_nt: TGTGCCAGCAGTGAGCAGGGAGCGCGGGGGCTGATTCAGCCCCAGCATTTT
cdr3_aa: CASSEQGARGLIQPQHF

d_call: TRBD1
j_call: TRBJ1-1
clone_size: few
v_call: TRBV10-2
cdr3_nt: TGCGCCAGCAGGACAGGGGAAGGCACTGAAGCTTTCTTT
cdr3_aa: CASRTGEGTEAFF

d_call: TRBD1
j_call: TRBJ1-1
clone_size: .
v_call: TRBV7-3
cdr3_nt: TGTGCCAGCAGCCCGACAGGGAGGGAAGCTTTCTTT
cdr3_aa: CASSPTGREAFF

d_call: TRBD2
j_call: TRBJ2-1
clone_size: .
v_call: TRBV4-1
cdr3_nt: TGCGCCAGCAGTCTCCCGCGGGGGGTCTCCTACAATGAGCAGTTCTTC
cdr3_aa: CASSLPRGVSYNEQFF

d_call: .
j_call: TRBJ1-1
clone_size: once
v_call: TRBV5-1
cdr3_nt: TGCGCCAGCAGCCCAGGGGCGGCTAGGGCTTTCTTT
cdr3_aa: CASSPGAARAFF

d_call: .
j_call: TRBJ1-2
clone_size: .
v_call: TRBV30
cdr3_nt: TGTGCCTGGAGCCCTAAACTCCCCGCCTACACCTTC
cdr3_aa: CAWSPKLPAYTF

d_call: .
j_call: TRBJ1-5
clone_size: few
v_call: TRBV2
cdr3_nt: TGTGCCAGCAGTGAATCGGGTTACCAGCCCCAGCATTTT
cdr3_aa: CASSESGYQPQHF

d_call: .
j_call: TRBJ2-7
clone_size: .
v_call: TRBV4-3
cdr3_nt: TGCGCCAGCAGCCAAACCTACTCCTACGAGCAGTACTTC
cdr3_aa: CASSQTYSYEQYF

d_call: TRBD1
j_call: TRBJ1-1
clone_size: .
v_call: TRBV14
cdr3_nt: TGTGCCAGCAGCCAACTAACAGGGGGTGCGAACACTGAAGCTTTCTTT
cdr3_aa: CASSQLTGGANTEAFF

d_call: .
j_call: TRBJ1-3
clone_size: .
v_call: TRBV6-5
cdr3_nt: TGTGCCAGCATCGGACTCTCTGGAAACACCATATATTTT
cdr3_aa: CASIGLSGNTIYF

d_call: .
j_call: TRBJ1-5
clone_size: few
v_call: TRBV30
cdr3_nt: TGTGCCGGAGGGGACCGGCAGCCCCAGCATTTT
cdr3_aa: CAGGDRQPQHF

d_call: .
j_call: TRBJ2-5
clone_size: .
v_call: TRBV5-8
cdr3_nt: TGTGCCAGCAGCTCACAGCCGGTTCAAGAGACCCAGTACTTC
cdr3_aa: CASSSQPVQETQYF

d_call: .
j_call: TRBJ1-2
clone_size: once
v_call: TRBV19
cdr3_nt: TGTGCCAGTAGTGAGAGGGCCCTCTATGGCTACACCTTC
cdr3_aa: CASSERALYGYTF

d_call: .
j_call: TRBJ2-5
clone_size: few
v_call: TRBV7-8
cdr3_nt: TGTGCCAGCAGACCAATTTCCCGGGACTTACAAGATGCCCAGTACTTC
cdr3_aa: CASRPISRDLQDAQYF

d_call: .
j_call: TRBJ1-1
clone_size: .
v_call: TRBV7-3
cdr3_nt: TGTGCCAGCAGCTTAGGGGGAGGGACTGAAGCTTTCTTT
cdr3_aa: CASSLGGGTEAFF

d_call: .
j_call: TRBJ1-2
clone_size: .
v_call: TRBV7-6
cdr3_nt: TGTGCCAGCAGCCCCCCGGACACACGGGCATTCTACACCTTC
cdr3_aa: CASSPPDTRAFYTF

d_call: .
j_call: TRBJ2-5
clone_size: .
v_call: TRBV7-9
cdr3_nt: TGTGCCGGCGGAAGGGCAGGGACACCAGAGACCCAGTACTTC
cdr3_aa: CAGGRAGTPETQYF

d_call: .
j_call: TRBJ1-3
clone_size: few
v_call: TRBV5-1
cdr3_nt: TGCGCCAGCTCGGGGGAGGGAAACGGAAACACCATATATTTT
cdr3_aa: CASSGEGNGNTIYF

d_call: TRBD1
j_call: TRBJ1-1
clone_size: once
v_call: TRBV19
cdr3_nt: TGTGCCAGTACCTCCCTAGAGACAGGGCGCACTGAAGCTTTCTTT
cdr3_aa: CASTSLETGRTEAFF

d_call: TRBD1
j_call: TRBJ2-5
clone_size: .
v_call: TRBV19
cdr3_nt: TGTGCCAGTAGTAGATGGGGGACAGTAGATCAAGAGACCCAGTACTTC
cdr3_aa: CASSRWGTVDQETQYF

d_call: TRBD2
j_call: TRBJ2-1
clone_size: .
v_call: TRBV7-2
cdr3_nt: TGTGCCAGCAGCTTCCAAGTACTAGCGGGGGGCTCCGAGCAGTTCTTC
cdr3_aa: CASSFQVLAGGSEQFF

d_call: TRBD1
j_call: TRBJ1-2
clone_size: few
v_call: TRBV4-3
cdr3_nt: TGCGCCAGCAGCATAGGACAGGGGTTTGACTATGGCTACACCTTC
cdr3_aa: CASSIGQGFDYGYTF

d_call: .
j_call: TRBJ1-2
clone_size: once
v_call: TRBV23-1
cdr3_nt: TGCGCCAGCAGTCAAGTTCGACAGTCATATGGCTACACCTTC
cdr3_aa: CASSQVRQSYGYTF

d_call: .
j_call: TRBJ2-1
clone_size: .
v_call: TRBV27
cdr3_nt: TGTGCCAGCAGTTACCTCATTAGCGGTACCTACAATGAGCAGTTCTTC
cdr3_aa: CASSYLISGTYNEQFF

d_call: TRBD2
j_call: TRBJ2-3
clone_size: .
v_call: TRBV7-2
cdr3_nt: TGTGCCAGCAGCTTGGGGACTAGCGGGGTAGCAGATACGCAGTATTTT
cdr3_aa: CASSLGTSGVADTQYF

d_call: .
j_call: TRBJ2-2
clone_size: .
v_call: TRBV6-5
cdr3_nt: TGTGCCAGCAGTTATGCGCCGAACACCGGGGAGCTGTTTTTT
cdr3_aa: CASSYAPNTGELFF

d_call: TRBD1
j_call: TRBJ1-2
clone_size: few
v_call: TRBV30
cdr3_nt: TGTGCCTGGGATGGACAGGGTACAAGGTCGGGCGGCTACACCTTC
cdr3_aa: CAWDGQGTRSGGYTF

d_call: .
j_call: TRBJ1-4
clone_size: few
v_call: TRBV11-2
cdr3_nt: TGTGCCAGCAGCTTAAGTTCGGGAACTAATGAAAAACTGTTTTTT
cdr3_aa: CASSLSSGTNEKLFF

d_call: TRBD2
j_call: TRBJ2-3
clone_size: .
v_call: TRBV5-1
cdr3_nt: TGCGCCAGCAGCTTGGGAGGCGGGGGGGCGGCAGATACGCAGTATTTT
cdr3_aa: CASSLGGGGAADTQYF